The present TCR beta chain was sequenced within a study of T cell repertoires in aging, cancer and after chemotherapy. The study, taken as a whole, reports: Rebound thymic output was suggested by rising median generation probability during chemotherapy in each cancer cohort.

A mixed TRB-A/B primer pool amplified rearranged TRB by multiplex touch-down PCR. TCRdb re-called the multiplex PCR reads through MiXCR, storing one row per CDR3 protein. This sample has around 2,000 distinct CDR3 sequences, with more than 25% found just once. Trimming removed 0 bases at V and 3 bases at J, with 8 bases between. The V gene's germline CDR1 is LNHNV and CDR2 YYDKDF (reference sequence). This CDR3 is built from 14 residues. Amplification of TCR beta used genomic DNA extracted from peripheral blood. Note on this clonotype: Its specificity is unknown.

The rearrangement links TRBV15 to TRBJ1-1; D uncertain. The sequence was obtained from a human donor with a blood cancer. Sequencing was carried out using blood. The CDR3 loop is CATSRDRRDTEAFF. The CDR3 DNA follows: TGTGCCACCAGCAGAGATCGAAGGGACACTGAAGCTTTCTTT. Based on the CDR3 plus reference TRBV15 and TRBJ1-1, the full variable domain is DAMVIQNPRYQVTQFGKPVTLSCSQTLNHNVMYWYQQKSSQAPKLLFHYYDKDFNNEADTPDNFQSRRPNTSFCFLDIRSPGLGDTAMYLCATSRDRRDTEAFFGQGTRLTVV.